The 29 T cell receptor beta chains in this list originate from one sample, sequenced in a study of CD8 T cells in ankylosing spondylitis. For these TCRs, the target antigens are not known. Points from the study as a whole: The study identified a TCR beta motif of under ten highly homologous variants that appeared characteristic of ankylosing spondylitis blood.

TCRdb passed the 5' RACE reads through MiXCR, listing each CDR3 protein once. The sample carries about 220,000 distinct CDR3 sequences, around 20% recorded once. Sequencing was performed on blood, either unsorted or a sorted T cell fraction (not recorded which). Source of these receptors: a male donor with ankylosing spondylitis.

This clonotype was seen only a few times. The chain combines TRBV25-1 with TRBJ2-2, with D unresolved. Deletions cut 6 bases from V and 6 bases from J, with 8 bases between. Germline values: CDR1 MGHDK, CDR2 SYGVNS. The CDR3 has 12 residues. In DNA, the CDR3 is TGTGCCAGCAGCGCTGGATCCGGGGAGCTGTTTTTT. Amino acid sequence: CASSAGSGELFF.

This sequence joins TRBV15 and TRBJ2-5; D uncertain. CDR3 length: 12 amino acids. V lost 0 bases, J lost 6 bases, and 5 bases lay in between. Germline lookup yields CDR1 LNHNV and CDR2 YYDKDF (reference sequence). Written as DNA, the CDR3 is TGTGCCACCAGCAGAGATATGCAGACCCAGTACTTC. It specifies CATSRDMQTQYF.

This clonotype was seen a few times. The DNA of the CDR3 is TGTGCCAGCAGCTCTCGAACCGGGACAGGGGACACTGAAGCTTTCTTT. Residues: CASSSRTGTGDTEAFF. The V and J genes are TRBV9 and TRBJ1-1, with TRBD1 matching over 10 bases. This CDR3 has 16 residues. With V trimmed by 4 bases and J by 3 bases, 9 bases remained unmatched. Germline V gene sequence: CDR1 SGDLS, CDR2 YYNGEE.

CDR3 protein: CASSPGQWAKETQYF. CDR3 coding DNA: TGTGCCAGTAGCCCCGGACAGTGGGCCAAAGAGACCCAGTACTTC. V and J are TRBV19 and TRBJ2-5; maybe TRBD1 (6 bases). The CDR3 has 15 amino acids. Germline values: CDR1 LNHDA, CDR2 SQIVND (reference sequence). The V end was cut by 6 bases, the J end by 3 bases, with 17 bases between.

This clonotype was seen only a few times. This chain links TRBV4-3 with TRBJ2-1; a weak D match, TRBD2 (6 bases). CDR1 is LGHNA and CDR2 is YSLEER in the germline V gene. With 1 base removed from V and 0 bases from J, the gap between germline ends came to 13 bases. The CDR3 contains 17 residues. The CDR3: CASSQGLAEYSYNEQFF. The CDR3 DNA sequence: TGCGCCAGCAGCCAAGGATTAGCGGAGTACTCCTACAATGAGCAGTTCTTC.

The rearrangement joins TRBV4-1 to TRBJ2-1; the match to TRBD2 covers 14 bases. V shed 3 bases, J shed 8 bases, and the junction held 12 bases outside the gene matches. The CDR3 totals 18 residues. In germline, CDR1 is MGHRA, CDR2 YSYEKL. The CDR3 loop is CASSQSPSGTSGSDEQFF. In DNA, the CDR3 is TGCGCCAGCAGCCAGTCACCCTCCGGGACTAGCGGGAGCGATGAGCAGTTCTTC.

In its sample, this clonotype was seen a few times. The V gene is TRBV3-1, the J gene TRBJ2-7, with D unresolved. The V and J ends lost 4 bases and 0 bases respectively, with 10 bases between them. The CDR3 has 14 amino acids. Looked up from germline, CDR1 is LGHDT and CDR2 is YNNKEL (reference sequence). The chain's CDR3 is CASSPLPSSYEQYF. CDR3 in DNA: TGTGCCAGCAGCCCCCTACCCAGCTCCTACGAGCAGTACTTC.

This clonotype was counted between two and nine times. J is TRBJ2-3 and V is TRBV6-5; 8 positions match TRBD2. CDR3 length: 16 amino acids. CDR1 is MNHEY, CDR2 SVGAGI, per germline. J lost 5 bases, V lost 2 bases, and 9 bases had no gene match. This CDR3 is CASSYRLAGTEDTQYF. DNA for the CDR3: TGTGCCAGCAGTTACAGGCTAGCGGGCACGGAAGATACGCAGTATTTT.

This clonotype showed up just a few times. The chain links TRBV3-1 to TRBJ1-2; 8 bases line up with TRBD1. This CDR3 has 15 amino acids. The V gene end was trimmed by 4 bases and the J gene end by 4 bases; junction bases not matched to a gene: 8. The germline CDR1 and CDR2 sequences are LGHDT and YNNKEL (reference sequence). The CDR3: CASSLEGQGVYGYTF. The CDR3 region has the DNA TGTGCCAGCAGCCTGGAAGGACAGGGAGTCTATGGCTACACCTTC. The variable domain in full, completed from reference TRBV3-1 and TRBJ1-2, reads DTAVSQTPKYLVTQMGNDKSIKCEQNLGHDTMYWYKQDSKKFLKIMFSYNNKELIINETVPNRFSPKSPDKAHLNLHINSLELGDSAVYFCASSLEGQGVYGYTFGSGTRLTVV.

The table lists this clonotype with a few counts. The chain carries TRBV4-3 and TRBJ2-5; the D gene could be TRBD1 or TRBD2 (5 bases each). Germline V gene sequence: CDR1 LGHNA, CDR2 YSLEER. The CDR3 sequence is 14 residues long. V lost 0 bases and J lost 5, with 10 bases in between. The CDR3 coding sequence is TGCGCCAGCAGCCAAGATGTGGGGGAGGAGACCCAGTACTTC. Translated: CASSQDVGEETQYF.

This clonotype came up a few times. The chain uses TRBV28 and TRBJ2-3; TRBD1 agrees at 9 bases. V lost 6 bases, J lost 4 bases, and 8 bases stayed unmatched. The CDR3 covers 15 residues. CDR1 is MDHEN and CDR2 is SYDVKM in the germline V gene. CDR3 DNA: TGTGCCAGCAGGACGGGGACAGGGTGGCCAGATACGCAGTATTTT. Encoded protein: CASRTGTGWPDTQYF.

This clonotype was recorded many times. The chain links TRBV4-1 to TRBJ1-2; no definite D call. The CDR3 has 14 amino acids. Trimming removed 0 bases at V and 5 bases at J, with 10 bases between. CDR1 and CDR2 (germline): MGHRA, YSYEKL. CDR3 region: CASSQELSRYGYTF. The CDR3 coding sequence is TGCGCCAGCAGCCAAGAGCTCAGCCGGTATGGCTACACCTTC.

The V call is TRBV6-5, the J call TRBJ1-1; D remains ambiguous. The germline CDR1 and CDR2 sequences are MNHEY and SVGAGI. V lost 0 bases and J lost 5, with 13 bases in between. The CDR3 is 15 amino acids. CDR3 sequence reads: CASSYSEGFLTEAFF. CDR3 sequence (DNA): TGTGCCAGCAGTTACTCTGAAGGTTTTCTGACTGAAGCTTTCTTT.

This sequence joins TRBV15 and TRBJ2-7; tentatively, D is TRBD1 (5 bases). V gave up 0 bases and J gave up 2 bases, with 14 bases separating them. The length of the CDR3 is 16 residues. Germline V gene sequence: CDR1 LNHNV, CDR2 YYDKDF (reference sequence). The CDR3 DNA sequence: TGTGCCACCAGCAGAGATCGGCAGGGTCCAACCTACGAGCAGTACTTC. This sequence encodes CATSRDRQGPTYEQYF.

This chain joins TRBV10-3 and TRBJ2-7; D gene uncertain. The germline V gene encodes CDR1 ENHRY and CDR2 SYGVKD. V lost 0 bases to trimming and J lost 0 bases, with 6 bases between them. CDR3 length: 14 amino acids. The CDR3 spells CAISESQSSYEQYF. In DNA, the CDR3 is TGTGCCATCAGTGAGTCGCAGAGCTCCTACGAGCAGTACTTC.

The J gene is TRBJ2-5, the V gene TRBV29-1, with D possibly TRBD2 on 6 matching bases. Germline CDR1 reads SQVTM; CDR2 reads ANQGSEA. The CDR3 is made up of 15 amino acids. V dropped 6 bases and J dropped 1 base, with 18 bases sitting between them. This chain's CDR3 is CSVQHSGLTQETQYF. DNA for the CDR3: TGCAGCGTCCAACATTCGGGACTTACCCAAGAGACCCAGTACTTC.

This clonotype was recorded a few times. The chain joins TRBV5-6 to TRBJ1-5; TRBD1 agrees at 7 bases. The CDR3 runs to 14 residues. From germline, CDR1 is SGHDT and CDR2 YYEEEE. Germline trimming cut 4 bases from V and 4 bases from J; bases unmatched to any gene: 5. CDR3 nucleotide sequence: TGTGCCAGCAGCCCAACAGGGGTAAATCAGCCCCAGCATTTT. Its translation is CASSPTGVNQPQHF.

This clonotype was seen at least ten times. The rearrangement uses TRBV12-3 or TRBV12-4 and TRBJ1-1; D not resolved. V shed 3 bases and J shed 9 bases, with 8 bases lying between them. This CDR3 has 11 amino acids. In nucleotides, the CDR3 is TGTGCCAGCAGTTTTTCGGGGAAAGCTTTCTTT. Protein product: CASSFSGKAFF.

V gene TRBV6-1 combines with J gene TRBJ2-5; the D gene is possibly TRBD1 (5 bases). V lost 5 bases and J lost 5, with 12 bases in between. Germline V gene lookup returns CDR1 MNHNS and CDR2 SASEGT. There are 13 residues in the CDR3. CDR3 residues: CASSTDKVETQYF. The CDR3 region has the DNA TGTGCCAGCAGTACGGACAAGGTTGAGACCCAGTACTTC.

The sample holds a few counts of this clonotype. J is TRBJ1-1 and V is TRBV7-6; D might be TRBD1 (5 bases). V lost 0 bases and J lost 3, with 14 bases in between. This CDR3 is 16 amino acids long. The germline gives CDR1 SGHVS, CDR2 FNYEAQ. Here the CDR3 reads CASSLAIGGGDTEAFF. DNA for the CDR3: TGTGCCAGCAGCTTAGCGATTGGGGGTGGGGACACTGAAGCTTTCTTT.

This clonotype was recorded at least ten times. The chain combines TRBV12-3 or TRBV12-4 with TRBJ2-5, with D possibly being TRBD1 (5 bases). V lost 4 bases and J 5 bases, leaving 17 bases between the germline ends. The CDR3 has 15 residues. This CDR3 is CASSSLGDLGETQYF. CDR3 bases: TGTGCCAGCAGTTCCCTAGGGGATCTGGGGGAGACCCAGTACTTC.

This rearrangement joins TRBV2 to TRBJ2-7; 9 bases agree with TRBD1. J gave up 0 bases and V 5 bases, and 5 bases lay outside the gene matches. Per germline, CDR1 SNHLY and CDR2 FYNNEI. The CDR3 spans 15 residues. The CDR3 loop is CASSRDRDGSYEQYF. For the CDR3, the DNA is TGTGCCAGCAGTCGGGACAGGGACGGCTCCTACGAGCAGTACTTC.

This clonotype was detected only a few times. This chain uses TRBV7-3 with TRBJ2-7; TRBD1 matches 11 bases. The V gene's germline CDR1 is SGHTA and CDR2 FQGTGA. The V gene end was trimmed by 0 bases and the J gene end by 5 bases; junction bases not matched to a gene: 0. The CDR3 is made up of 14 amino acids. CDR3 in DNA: TGTGCCAGCAGCTTAACGGGACAGGGGGACGAGCAGTACTTC. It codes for CASSLTGQGDEQYF.

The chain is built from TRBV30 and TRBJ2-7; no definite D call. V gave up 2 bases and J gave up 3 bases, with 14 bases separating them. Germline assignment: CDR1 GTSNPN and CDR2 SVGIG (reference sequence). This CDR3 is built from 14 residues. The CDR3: CAWSMTGVVYEQYF. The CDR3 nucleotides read TGTGCCTGGAGTATGACGGGCGTGGTCTACGAGCAGTACTTC.

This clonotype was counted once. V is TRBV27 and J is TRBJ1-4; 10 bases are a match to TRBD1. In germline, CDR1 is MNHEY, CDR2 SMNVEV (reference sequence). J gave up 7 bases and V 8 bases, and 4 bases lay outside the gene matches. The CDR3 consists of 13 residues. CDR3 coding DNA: TGTGCCAGCGGACAGGGGGAGGTTGAAAAACTGTTTTTT. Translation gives CASGQGEVEKLFF. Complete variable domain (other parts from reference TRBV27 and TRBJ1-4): EAQVTQNPRYLITVTGKKLTVTCSQNMNHEYMSWYRQDPGLGLRQIYYSMNVEVTDKGDVPEGYKVSRKEKRNFPLILESPSPNQTSLYFCASGQGEVEKLFFGSGTQLSVL.

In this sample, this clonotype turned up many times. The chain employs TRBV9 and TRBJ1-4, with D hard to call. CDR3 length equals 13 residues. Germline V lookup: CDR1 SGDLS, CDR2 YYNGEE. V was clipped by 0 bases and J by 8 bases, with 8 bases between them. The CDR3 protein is CASSVGSDEKLFF. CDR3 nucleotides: TGTGCCAGCAGCGTAGGCTCAGACGAAAAACTGTTTTTT. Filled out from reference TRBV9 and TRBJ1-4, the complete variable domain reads DSGVTQTPKHLITATGQRVTLRCSPRSGDLSVYWYQQSLDQGLQFLIQYYNGEERAKGNILERFSAQQFPDLHSELNLSSLELGDSALYFCASSVGSDEKLFFGSGTQLSVL.

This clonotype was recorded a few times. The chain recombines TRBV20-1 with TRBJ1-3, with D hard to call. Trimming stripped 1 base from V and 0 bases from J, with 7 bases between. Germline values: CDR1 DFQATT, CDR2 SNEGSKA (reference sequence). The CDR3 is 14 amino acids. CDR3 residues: CSARGIGSGNTIYF. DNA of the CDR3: TGCAGTGCTAGAGGGATCGGCTCTGGAAACACCATATATTTT.

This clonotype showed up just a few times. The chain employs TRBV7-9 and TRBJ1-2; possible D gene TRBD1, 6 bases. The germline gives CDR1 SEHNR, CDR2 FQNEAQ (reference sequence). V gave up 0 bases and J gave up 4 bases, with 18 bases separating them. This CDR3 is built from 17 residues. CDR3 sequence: CASSLASNRVETYGYTF. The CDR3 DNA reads TGTGCCAGCAGCTTAGCCTCCAACAGGGTCGAGACCTATGGCTACACCTTC.

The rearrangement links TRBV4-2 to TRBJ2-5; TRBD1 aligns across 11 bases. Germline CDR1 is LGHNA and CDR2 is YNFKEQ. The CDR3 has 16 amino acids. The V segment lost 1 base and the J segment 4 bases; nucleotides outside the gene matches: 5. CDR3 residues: CASSQVGTGGGETQYF. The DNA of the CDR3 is TGTGCCAGCAGCCAAGTGGGGACAGGGGGGGGAGAGACCCAGTACTTC.